Below, 10 T cell receptor beta chains from the same sample are listed, as sequenced in a study of long-term antiretroviral therapy in people with HIV. Running of the v3.0 immunoSEQ assay took place at survey level. Here immunoSEQ multiplex PCR was the method, and the copy in TCRdb shows in-frame clones only, minus some. In the table there are 30,000 to 40,000 clones, roughly 80% of which are singletons. Sample: unsorted PBMCs, taken 1.5 years after starting antiretroviral therapy. The source of these receptors is a man in his late teens or twenties with HIV.

The chain couples TRBV4-3 to TRBJ1-1, with 7 bases that match TRBD1. V shed 6 bases and J 5 bases; nucleotides not matched to a gene: 9. The V gene's germline CDR1 is LGHNA and CDR2 YSLEER. The CDR3 covers 14 residues. CDR3 sequence (DNA): TGCGCCAGCAGTCTAGATAACAGGGGTACTGAAGCTTTCTTT. Translating it yields CASSLDNRGTEAFF.

The rearrangement joins TRBV27 to TRBJ2-7; 7 bases align to TRBD1. CDR3 length equals 16 residues. CDR1 is MNHEY and CDR2 is SMNVEV in the germline V gene (reference sequence). Losses at the gene ends were 1 base for V and 3 bases for J; bases not matched to a gene: 9. The CDR3 sequence is CASSLLGRDRDYEQYF. CDR3 nucleotide sequence: TGTGCCAGCAGTTTATTGGGTCGAGACAGGGACTACGAGCAGTACTTC.

The gene calls are TRBV27 and TRBJ2-4; D is uncertain. The CDR3 runs 14 residues. The germline V gene has CDR1 MNHEY and CDR2 SMNVEV (reference sequence). Deletions cut 0 bases from V and 5 bases from J, with 8 bases between. The chain's CDR3 is CASSLSYSENIQYF. DNA of the CDR3: TGTGCCAGCAGTTTATCCTACAGTGAAAACATTCAGTACTTC.

The chain combines TRBV27 with TRBJ2-3; perhaps TRBD1 as D (6 bases). V was trimmed by 2 bases and J by 4 bases, leaving 13 bases between them. The CDR3 has 15 amino acids. Germline V CDR1 and CDR2: MNHEY, SMNVEV (reference sequence). The CDR3 coding sequence is TGTGCCAGCAGTTTACAGGGGCTCGCGGCAGATACGCAGTATTTT. Translated, it gives CASSLQGLAADTQYF.

V usage is TRBV4-3 and J usage is TRBJ2-2, with TRBD1 matching 8 bases. This CDR3 region has 19 residues. J was trimmed by 0 bases and V by 1 base; bases with no gene match: 10. Germline V gene data show CDR1 as LGHNA and CDR2 as YSLEER. The CDR3 reads CASSQGRTGRDANTGELFF. CDR3 nucleotides: TGCGCCAGCAGCCAAGGGAGGACAGGGCGGGACGCGAACACCGGGGAGCTGTTTTTT.

The chain joins TRBV19 to TRBJ2-6; D unresolved. Germline CDR1 is LNHDA and CDR2 is SQIVND (reference sequence). Trimming removed 0 bases from V and 0 bases from J, with 12 bases in between. This CDR3 has 18 residues. The CDR3 loop reads CASSIDVPRISGANVLTF. The DNA of the CDR3 is TGTGCCAGTAGTATAGATGTTCCCCGGATCTCTGGGGCCAACGTCCTGACTTTC.

V gene TRBV28 combines with J gene TRBJ2-7; D gene ambiguous. The CDR3 has 15 amino acids. The V gene lost 5 bases and the J gene lost 0 bases, with 14 bases spanning the gap. Germline V gene data show CDR1 as MDHEN and CDR2 as SYDVKM. CDR3 bases: TGTGCCAGCAGTCCCTCAAGTCTCAGCTCCTACGAGCAGTACTTC. Translating gives CASSPSSLSSYEQYF.

V usage is TRBV28 and J usage is TRBJ1-1, with D possibly being TRBD1 (5 bases). The germline V and J ends were trimmed by 6 bases and 1 base, with 12 bases remaining between them. CDR3 size: 14 residues. Germline CDR1 MDHEN, CDR2 SYDVKM. CDR3 bases: TGTGCCAGCAGCTGGGACCGTTGGAACACTGAAGCTTTCTTT. This sequence encodes CASSWDRWNTEAFF.

The rearrangement uses TRBV11-2 and TRBJ2-3, with 7 positions matching TRBD2. Per the germline V gene, CDR1 is SGHAT and CDR2 is FQNNGV. The V segment lost 7 bases and the J segment 2 bases; nucleotides outside the gene matches: 12. This CDR3 has 16 residues. The CDR3 loop is CASTYGILADTDTQYF. The CDR3 DNA is TGTGCCAGCACCTACGGAATCCTAGCGGACACAGATACGCAGTATTTT. Looking up the rest from reference TRBV11-2 and TRBJ2-3 gives the full variable domain: EAGVAQSPRYKIIEKRQSVAFWCNPISGHATLYWYQQILGQGPKLLIQFQNNGVVDDSQLPKDRFSAERLKGVDSTLKIQPAKLEDSAVYLCASTYGILADTDTQYFGPGTRLTVL.

This clone has more than one count but fewer than ten. The chain combines TRBV30 with TRBJ1-5; D is unclear. CDR3 length: 14 residues. Germline V gene lookup returns CDR1 GTSNPN and CDR2 SVGIG (reference sequence). Trimming took off 3 bases at V and 2 bases at J, with 11 bases between the two ends. The CDR3: CAWRGNSGNQPQHF. CDR3 nucleotide sequence: TGTGCCTGGAGGGGTAACAGTGGCAATCAGCCCCAGCATTTT.